One and the same sample provided the 23 T cell receptor beta chains below, sequenced in a study of T cell responses to AZD1222 COVID-19 vaccine. The method was immunoSEQ multiplex PCR; TCRdb's version includes in-frame clones alone and lacks a portion of them. There are over 65,000 clones in the sample; 92% occur only once, and 6% to 8.5% lies in the top ten. The sample was peripheral blood, taken on day 0 of MenACWY control vaccination. These receptor sequences come from an adult in good health.

For the CDR3, the DNA is TGTGCCAGCACTCCCGGCGATCAGCCCCAGCATTTT. Amino acids: CASTPGDQPQHF. This sequence joins TRBV12-3 or TRBV12-4 and TRBJ1-5; D not resolved. V was trimmed by 7 bases and J by 5 bases, leaving 9 bases between them. This CDR3 is 12 amino acids long.

This chain connects TRBV2 to TRBJ2-4, with D hard to call. There are 12 residues in the CDR3. Germline V gene data show CDR1 as SNHLY and CDR2 as FYNNEI. The V gene lost 3 bases and the J gene lost 15 bases, with 15 bases spanning the gap. The CDR3 sequence: CASSEMAGRPYF. CDR3 bases: TGTGCCAGCAGTGAGATGGCCGGTCGCCCGTACTTC.

The chain is built from TRBV6-5 and TRBJ1-2; TRBD1 might be the D (5 bases). CDR1 and CDR2 from the germline V gene are MNHEY and SVGAGI. The CDR3 runs 13 residues. V lost 5 bases and J 3 bases, leaving 10 bases between the germline ends. The CDR3 region has the DNA TGTGCCAGCAGTCCCGTCAGGGACTATGGCTACACCTTC. Protein product: CASSPVRDYGYTF.

This chain links TRBV28 with TRBJ2-2, with 8 bases fitting TRBD1. CDR1 is MDHEN and CDR2 is SYDVKM in the germline V gene. The CDR3 is 16 residues long. The V gene end was trimmed by 8 bases and the J gene end by 5 bases; junction bases not matched to a gene: 13. The CDR3 sequence: CASVNSGQGWTGELFF. The CDR3 DNA is TGTGCCAGCGTAAACTCCGGACAGGGATGGACCGGGGAGCTGTTTTTT.

The chain has TRBV3-1 (or the pseudogene TRBV3-2) and TRBJ2-1; no clear D. This CDR3 region has 15 residues. V lost 1 base to trimming and J lost 2 bases, with 9 bases between them. Germline V gene lookup returns CDR1 LGHDT and CDR2 YNNKEL (reference sequence). The CDR3 sequence: CASSQGPAPYNEQFF. CDR3 nucleotides: TGTGCCAGCAGCCAAGGTCCAGCTCCCTACAATGAGCAGTTCTTC.

V and J are TRBV6-2 or TRBV6-3 and TRBJ2-3, with D unresolved. The CDR3 is made up of 12 amino acids. The germline V gene has CDR1 MNHEY and CDR2 SVGEGT. Between the trimmed V and J ends, which lost 1 base and 6 bases, there was a span of 5 bases. This CDR3 reads CASSYLGDTQYF. CDR3 DNA sequence: TGTGCCAGCAGTTACTTAGGGGATACGCAGTATTTT.

The rearrangement links TRBV7-2 to TRBJ2-1; TRBD2 aligns across 7 bases. Germline V gene lookup returns CDR1 SGHTA and CDR2 FQGNSA. Unmatched junction bases numbered 11, after V lost 3 bases and J lost 0 bases. This CDR3 contains 18 residues. CDR3 nucleotide sequence: TGTGCCAGCAGCTTCTCCCGCGAGCGGACTAGCTCCTACAATGAGCAGTTCTTC. It is translated as CASSFSRERTSSYNEQFF.

This chain connects TRBV10-3 to TRBJ2-5; 8 nucleotides line up with TRBD1. The germline CDR1 and CDR2 sequences are ENHRY and SYGVKD. J gave up 4 bases and V 5 bases, and 9 bases lay outside the gene matches. This CDR3 region has 15 residues. The CDR3 is CAISTGTGASETQYF. In DNA form, the CDR3 reads TGTGCCATCAGTACCGGGACAGGAGCCTCAGAGACCCAGTACTTC.

This rearrangement joins TRBV6-2 or TRBV6-3 to TRBJ2-7; D perhaps matches TRBD2 (5 bases). The V gene lost 3 bases and the J gene lost 1 base, with 10 bases spanning the gap. In germline, CDR1 is MNHEY, CDR2 SVGEGT. This CDR3 contains 14 residues. CDR3 amino acids: CASSYEGRSYEQYF. The CDR3 DNA is TGTGCCAGCAGTTATGAGGGCCGTTCCTACGAGCAGTACTTC.

V gene TRBV7-2 combines with J gene TRBJ2-5; unclear D gene. Trimming took 5 bases from V and 4 from J, leaving 14 bases between them. Germline assignment: CDR1 SGHTA and CDR2 FQGNSA. CDR3 length: 14 amino acids. The CDR3 region has the DNA TGTGCCAGCAGCCTAAGGGATGTGATAGAGACCCAGTACTTC. Residues: CASSLRDVIETQYF.

This clone was counted between two and nine times. The V gene is TRBV30, the J gene TRBJ2-3; D unresolved. The CDR3 runs 13 residues. The germline V gene has CDR1 GTSNPN and CDR2 SVGIG (reference sequence). V was shortened by 0 bases and J by 1 base, with 5 bases between the two germline ends. This CDR3 is CAWSVGRTDTQYF. The CDR3 DNA sequence: TGTGCCTGGAGTGTAGGTCGCACAGATACGCAGTATTTT.

About this clone: The same CDR3 is also encoded by other DNA sequences in this sample. This chain links TRBV6-5 with TRBJ1-1, with D unresolved. The CDR3 consists of 13 residues. Germline loops: CDR1 MNHEY, CDR2 SVGAGI. V lost 0 bases to trimming and J lost 1 base, with 3 bases between them. For the CDR3, the DNA is TGTGCCAGCAGTTACTCTAGGAACACTGAAGCTTTCTTT. Its translation: CASSYSRNTEAFF.

This sequence joins TRBV19 and TRBJ2-5; 7 bases fit TRBD1. The CDR3 is made up of 16 amino acids. Germline-derived CDR1 and CDR2 are LNHDA and SQIVND (reference sequence). V dropped 1 base and J dropped 1; count of bases not matched to a gene: 6. CDR3 in DNA: TGTGCCAGTAGTATAGTTCCAGGGGGTGGCCAAGAGACCCAGTACTTC. Amino acid sequence: CASSIVPGGGQETQYF.

The chain links TRBV6-5 to TRBJ1-2, with D unresolved. CDR1 and CDR2 (germline): MNHEY, SVGAGI. With 7 bases removed from V and 1 base from J, the gap between germline ends came to 7 bases. The CDR3 has 12 residues. The CDR3, as DNA: TGTGCCAGCAAGACGAATAACTATGGCTACACCTTC. This gives the protein CASKTNNYGYTF.

This chain uses TRBV6-6 with TRBJ2-1; 11 positions match TRBD1. Germline assignment: CDR1 MNHNY and CDR2 SVGAGI (reference sequence). V was clipped by 5 bases and J by 0 bases; unmatched bases: 15. This CDR3 contains 20 residues. The CDR3 region is CASSPAPPGTGGSSYNEQFF. For the CDR3, the DNA is TGTGCCAGCAGTCCAGCCCCTCCCGGGACAGGGGGTAGCTCCTACAATGAGCAGTTCTTC.

V is TRBV6-2 or TRBV6-3 and J is TRBJ1-1; D is ambiguous. Trimming took off 6 bases at V and 1 base at J, with 15 bases between the two ends. The CDR3 sequence is 15 residues long. CDR1 and CDR2 (germline): MNHEY, SVGEGT. The CDR3 sequence: CASSSFDPGNTEAFF. The DNA of the CDR3 is TGTGCCAGCAGCAGTTTCGACCCAGGGAACACTGAAGCTTTCTTT.

This rearrangement joins TRBV5-5 to TRBJ2-2; TRBD1 is a possible D gene (6 bases). Germline V gene sequence: CDR1 SGHKS, CDR2 YYEKEE (reference sequence). V was clipped by 3 bases and J by 7 bases, with 13 bases between them. The CDR3 consists of 14 residues. CDR3 region: CASSSENRVGELFF. CDR3 nucleotide sequence: TGTGCCAGCAGCTCGGAAAACAGGGTCGGGGAGCTGTTTTTT.

The DNA of the CDR3 is TGTGCCAGCAGCCTGAAGGAGGGATCCTACGAGCAGTACTTC. As protein: CASSLKEGSYEQYF. The chain carries TRBV7-9 and TRBJ2-7; D perhaps matches TRBD2 (6 bases). Germline assignment: CDR1 SEHNR and CDR2 FQNEAQ (reference sequence). The CDR3 loop spans 14 amino acids. The ends were cut back, 5 bases at V and 1 base at J, with 12 bases in the middle.

The chain is built from TRBV27 and TRBJ2-7; tentatively, D is TRBD1 (6 bases). This CDR3 contains 15 residues. V shed 4 bases and J shed 3 bases, with 16 bases lying between them. Germline values: CDR1 MNHEY, CDR2 SMNVEV (reference sequence). This CDR3 is CASSSQGRPLYEQYF. CDR3 nucleotide sequence: TGTGCCAGCAGTTCACAGGGACGCCCTCTCTACGAGCAGTACTTC.

J is TRBJ2-2 and V is TRBV2; 8 bases map to TRBD1. The CDR3 sequence is 15 residues long. In germline, CDR1 is SNHLY, CDR2 FYNNEI. V lost 5 bases, J lost 1 base, and 3 bases stayed unmatched. CDR3 sequence reads: CASSPTGVNTGELFF. The CDR3 DNA reads TGTGCCAGCAGTCCGACAGGGGTGAACACCGGGGAGCTGTTTTTT.

The genes are TRBV4-2 and TRBJ1-3; D not resolved. CDR1 LGHNA and CDR2 YNFKEQ come from the germline V gene. This CDR3 contains 14 residues. V was shortened by 1 base and J by 0 bases, with 4 bases between the two germline ends. The CDR3 DNA follows: TGTGCCAGCAGCCAAGGGGACTCTGGAAACACCATATATTTT. Translating gives CASSQGDSGNTIYF.

The gene calls are TRBV6-5 and TRBJ1-1; D remains unclear. The ends were cut back, 4 bases at V and 7 bases at J, with 10 bases in the middle. Germline CDR1 is MNHEY and CDR2 is SVGAGI. The CDR3 sequence is 12 residues long. The CDR3 DNA follows: TGTGCCAGCAGTTCTGGGAACGGTGAAGCTTTCTTT. Its translation is CASSSGNGEAFF.

In this sample, this clone turned up once. The chain links TRBV11-2 to TRBJ2-7, with TRBD2 matching 9 bases. Germline trimming cut 0 bases from V and 6 bases from J; bases unmatched to any gene: 6. Germline V gives CDR1 SGHAT, CDR2 FQNNGV. The CDR3 loop spans 15 amino acids. The CDR3 DNA reads TGTGCCAGCAGCTTAGAGGCGGGAGGGATGGGCGAGCAGTACTTC. It specifies CASSLEAGGMGEQYF.